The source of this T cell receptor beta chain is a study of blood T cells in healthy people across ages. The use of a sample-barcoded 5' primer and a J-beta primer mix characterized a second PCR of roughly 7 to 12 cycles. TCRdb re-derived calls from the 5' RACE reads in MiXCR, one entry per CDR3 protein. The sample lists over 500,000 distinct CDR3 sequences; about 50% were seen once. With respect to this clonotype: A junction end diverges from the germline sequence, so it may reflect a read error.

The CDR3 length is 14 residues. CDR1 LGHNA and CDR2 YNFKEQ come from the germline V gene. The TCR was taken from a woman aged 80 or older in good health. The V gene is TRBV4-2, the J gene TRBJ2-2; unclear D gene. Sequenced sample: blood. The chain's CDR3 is CASSQDRTTRELFF. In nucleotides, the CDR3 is TGTGCCAGCAGCCAAGATAGGACCACCCGGGAGCTGTTTTTT.